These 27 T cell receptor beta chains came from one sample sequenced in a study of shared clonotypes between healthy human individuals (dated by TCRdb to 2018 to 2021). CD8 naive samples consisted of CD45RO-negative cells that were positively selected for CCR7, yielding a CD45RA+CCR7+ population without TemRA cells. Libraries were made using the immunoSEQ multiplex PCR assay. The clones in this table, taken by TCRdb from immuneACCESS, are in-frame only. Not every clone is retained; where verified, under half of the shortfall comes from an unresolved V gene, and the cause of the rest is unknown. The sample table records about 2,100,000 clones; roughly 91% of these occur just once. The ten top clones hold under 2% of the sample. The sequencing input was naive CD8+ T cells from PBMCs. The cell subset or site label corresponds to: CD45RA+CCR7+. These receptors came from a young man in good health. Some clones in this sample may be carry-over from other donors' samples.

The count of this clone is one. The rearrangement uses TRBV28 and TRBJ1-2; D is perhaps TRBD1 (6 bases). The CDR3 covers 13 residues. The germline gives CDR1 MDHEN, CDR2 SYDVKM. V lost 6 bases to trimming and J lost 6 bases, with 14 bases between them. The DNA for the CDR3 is TGTGCCAGCAGCTTAGGACAGAACAATGGCTACACCTTC. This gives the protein CASSLGQNNGYTF.

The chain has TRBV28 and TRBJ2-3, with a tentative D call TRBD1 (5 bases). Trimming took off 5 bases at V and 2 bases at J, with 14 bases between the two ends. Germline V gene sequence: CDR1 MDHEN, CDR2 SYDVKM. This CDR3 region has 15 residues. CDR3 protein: CASSPGSTDTDTQYF. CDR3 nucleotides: TGTGCCAGCAGTCCAGGATCGACAGACACAGATACGCAGTATTTT.

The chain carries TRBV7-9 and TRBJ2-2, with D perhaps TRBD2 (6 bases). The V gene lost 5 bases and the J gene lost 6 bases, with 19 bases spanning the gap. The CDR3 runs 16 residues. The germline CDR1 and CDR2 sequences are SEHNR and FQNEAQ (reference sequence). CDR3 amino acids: CASSHGGSPDPGELFF. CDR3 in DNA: TGTGCCAGCAGCCACGGAGGGAGCCCCGACCCCGGGGAGCTGTTTTTT.

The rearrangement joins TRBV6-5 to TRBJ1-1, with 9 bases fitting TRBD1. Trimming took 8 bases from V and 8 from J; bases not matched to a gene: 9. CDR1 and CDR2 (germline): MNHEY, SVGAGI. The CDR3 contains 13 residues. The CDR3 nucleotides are TGTGCCAGCGGGGACAGGGCAACCCTCGAAGCTTTCTTT. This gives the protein CASGDRATLEAFF.

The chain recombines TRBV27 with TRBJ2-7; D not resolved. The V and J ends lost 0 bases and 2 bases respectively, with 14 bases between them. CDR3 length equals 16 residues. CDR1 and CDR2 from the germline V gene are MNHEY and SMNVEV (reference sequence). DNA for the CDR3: TGTGCCAGCAGTTTATCCGGGTTACCTTCCCCCTACGAGCAGTACTTC. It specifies CASSLSGLPSPYEQYF.

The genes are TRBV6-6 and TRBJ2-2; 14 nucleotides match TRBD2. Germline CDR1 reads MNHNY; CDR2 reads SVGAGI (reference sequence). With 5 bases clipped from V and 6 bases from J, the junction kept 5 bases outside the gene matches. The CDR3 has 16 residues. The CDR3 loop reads CASSRLAGGPPGELFF. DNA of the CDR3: TGTGCCAGCAGTCGACTAGCGGGAGGGCCCCCCGGGGAGCTGTTTTTT.

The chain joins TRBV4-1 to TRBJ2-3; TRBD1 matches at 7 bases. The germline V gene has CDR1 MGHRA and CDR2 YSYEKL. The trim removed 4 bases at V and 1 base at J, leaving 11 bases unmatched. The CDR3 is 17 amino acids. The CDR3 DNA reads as TGCGCCAGCAGCCCCTTGGGGACAGCTCTCCGCACAGATACGCAGTATTTT. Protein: CASSPLGTALRTDTQYF.

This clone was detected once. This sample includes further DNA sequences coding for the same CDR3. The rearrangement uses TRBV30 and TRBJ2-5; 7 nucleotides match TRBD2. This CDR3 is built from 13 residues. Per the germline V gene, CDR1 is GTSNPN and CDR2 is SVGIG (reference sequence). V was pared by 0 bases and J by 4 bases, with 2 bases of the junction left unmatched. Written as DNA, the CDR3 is TGTGCCTGGAGTGTGACTAGCAGAGAGACCCAGTACTTC. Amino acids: CAWSVTSRETQYF.

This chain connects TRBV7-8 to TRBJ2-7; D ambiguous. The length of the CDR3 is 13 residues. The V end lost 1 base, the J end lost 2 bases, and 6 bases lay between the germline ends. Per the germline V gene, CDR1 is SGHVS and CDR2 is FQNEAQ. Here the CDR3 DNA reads TGTGCCAGCAGCTTAGATGGAACCTACGAGCAGTACTTC. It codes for CASSLDGTYEQYF.

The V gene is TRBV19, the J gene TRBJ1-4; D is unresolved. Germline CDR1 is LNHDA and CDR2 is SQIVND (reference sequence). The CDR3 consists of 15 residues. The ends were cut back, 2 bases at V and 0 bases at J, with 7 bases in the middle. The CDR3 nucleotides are TGTGCCAGTAGTATACGACCGGCAACTAATGAAAAACTGTTTTTT. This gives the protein CASSIRPATNEKLFF.

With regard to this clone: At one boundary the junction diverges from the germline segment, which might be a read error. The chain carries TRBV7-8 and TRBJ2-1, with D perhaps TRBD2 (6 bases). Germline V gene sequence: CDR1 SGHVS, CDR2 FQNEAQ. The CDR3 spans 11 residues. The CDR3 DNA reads TGTGCCAGCAGCCTAGCGCGCGAGCAGTTCTTC. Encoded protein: CASSLAREQFF.

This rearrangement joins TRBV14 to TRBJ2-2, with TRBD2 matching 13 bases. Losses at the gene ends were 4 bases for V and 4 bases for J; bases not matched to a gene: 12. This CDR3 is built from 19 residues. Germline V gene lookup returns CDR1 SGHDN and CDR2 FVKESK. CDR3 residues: CASSRRTSGRWVVTGELFF. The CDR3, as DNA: TGTGCCAGCAGCCGCAGGACTAGCGGGAGATGGGTTGTCACCGGGGAGCTGTTTTTT.

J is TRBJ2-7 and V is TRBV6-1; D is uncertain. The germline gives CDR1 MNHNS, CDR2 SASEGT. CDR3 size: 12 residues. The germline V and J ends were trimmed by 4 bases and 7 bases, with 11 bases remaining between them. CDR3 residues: CASSGSFWEQYF. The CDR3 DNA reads TGTGCCAGCAGTGGAAGCTTCTGGGAGCAGTACTTC.

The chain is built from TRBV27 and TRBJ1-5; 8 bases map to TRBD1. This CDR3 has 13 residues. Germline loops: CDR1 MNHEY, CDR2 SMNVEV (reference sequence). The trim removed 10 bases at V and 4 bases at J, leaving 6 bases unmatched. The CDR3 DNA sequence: TGTGCCATTTTTGGACAGGGTAATCAGCCCCAGCATTTT. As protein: CAIFGQGNQPQHF.

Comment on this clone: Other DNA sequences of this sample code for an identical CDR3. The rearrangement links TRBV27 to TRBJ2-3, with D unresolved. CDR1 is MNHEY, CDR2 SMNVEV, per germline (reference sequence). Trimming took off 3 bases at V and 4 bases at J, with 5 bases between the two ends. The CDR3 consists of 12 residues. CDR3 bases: TGTGCCAGCAGTTTTCCTCCAGATACGCAGTATTTT. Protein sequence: CASSFPPDTQYF.

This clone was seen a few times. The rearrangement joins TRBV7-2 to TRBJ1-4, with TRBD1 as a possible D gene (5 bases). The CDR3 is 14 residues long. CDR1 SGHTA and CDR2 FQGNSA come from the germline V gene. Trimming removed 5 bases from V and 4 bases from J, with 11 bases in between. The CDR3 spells CASSPGRINEKLFF. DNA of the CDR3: TGTGCCAGCAGCCCGGGACGGATTAATGAAAAACTGTTTTTT.

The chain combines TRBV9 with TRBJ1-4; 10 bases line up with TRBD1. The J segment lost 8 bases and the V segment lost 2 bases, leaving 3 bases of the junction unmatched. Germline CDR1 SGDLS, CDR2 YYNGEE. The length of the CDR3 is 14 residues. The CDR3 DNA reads TGTGCCAGCAGCGTTGGGACAGGGGTCGAAAAACTGTTTTTT. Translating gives CASSVGTGVEKLFF.

The CDR3 sequence: CASSLRQQERETQYF. For the CDR3, the DNA is TGCGCCAGCAGCTTGCGCCAACAAGAGAGGGAGACCCAGTACTTC. The chain employs TRBV5-1 and TRBJ2-5; D is uncertain. The CDR3 runs to 15 residues. Trimming took off 1 base at V and 5 bases at J, with 15 bases between the two ends. Germline values: CDR1 SGHRS, CDR2 YFSETQ. Using reference TRBV5-1 and TRBJ2-5 for the parts outside the CDR3, the full variable domain is KAGVTQTPRYLIKTRGQQVTLSCSPISGHRSVSWYQQTPGQGLQFLFEYFSETQRNKGNFPGRFSGRQFSNSRSEMNVSTLELGDSALYLCASSLRQQERETQYFGPGTRLLVL.

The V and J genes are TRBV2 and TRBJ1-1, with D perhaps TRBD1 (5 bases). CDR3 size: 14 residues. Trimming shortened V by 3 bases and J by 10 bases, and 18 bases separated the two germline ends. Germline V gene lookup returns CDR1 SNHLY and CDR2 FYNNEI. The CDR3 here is CASSDSNRRYGAFF. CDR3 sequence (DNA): TGTGCCAGCAGTGATTCCAACAGGCGGTACGGAGCTTTCTTT.

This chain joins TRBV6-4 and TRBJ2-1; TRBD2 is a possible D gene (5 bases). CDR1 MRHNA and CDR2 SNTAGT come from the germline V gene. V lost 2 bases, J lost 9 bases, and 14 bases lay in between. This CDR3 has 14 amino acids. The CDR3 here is CASSDNRVRGEQFF. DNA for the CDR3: TGTGCCAGCAGTGACAATAGGGTTCGGGGTGAGCAGTTCTTC.

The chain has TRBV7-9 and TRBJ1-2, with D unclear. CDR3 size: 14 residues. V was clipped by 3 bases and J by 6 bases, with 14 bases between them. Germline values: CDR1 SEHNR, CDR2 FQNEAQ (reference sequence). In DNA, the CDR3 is TGTGCCAGCAGCTTTCTGCTGGACGGAGATGGCTACACCTTC. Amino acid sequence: CASSFLLDGDGYTF.

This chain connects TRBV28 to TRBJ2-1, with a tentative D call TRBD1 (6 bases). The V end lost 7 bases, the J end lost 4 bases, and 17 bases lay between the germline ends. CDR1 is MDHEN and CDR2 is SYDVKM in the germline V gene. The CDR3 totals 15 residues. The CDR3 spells CASTFPDSKYNEQFF. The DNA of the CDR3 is TGTGCCAGCACCTTCCCGGACAGTAAATACAATGAGCAGTTCTTC.

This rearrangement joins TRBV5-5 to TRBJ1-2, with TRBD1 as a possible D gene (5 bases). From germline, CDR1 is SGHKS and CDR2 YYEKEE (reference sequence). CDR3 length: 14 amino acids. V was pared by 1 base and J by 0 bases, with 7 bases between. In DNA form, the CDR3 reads TGTGCCAGCAGCTTGCTGGGGGCTAACTATGGCTACACCTTC. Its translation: CASSLLGANYGYTF.

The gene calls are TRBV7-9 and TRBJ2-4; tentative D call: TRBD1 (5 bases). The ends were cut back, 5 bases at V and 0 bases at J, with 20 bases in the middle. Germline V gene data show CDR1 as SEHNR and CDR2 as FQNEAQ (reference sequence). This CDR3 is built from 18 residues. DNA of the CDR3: TGTGCCAGCAGCGCGGTTGAAGGGGCCCCTGTAGCCAAAAACATTCAGTACTTC. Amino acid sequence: CASSAVEGAPVAKNIQYF.

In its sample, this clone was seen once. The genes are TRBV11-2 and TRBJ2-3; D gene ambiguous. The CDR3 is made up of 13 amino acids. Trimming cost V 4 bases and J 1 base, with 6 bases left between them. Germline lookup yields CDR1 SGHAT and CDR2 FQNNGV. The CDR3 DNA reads TGTGCCAGCAGCTCTTCACGCACAGATACGCAGTATTTT. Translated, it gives CASSSSRTDTQYF.

CDR3 residues: CASSLSPRSTDTQYF. CDR3 DNA: TGTGCCAGCAGCTTATCCCCGCGCAGCACAGATACGCAGTATTTT. This chain uses TRBV7-9 with TRBJ2-3, with D uncertain. The CDR3 contains 15 residues. Trimming pared 2 bases from V and 0 bases from J, leaving 9 bases between. The germline gives CDR1 SEHNR, CDR2 FQNEAQ (reference sequence).

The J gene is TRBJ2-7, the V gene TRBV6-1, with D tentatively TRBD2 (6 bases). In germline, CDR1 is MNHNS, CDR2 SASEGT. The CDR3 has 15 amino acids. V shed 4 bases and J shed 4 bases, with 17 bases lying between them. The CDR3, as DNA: TGTGCCAGCAGTGTTTTCGAGGGAGGCGGGTACGAGCAGTACTTC. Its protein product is CASSVFEGGGYEQYF.